In its sample, the clone carrying this T cell receptor beta chain was seen many times. The sample is drawn from a study of human T cells and chemical hapten exposure. V lost 6 bases, J lost 6 bases, and 17 bases lay in between. The CDR3 consists of 14 residues. CDR1 is MDHEN and CDR2 is SYDVKM in the germline V gene. The time point was: pre-sensitization, week 0. Treatment of the sample: therapeutic diphenylcyclopropenone sensitization with weekly scalp DPC. TCRdb recomputed calls from the RACE reads with MiXCR, one row per CDR3 protein. The table shows 57,000 or so distinct CDR3 sequences, with around 11% occurring only once.

The sequence derives from a woman in her thirties or forties with alopecia areata. Some clones in this sample may be carry-over from other donors' samples. The specimen comprised whole blood, sampled in connection with sensitization to the hapten diphenylcyclopropenone (DPC). The chain has TRBV28 and TRBJ1-1, with a weak D call TRBD1 (6 bases). CDR3 nucleotides: TGTGCCAGCAGCCCAGGGGAGTCAAGCGCTGAAGCTTTCTTT. As protein: CASSPGESSAEAFF.